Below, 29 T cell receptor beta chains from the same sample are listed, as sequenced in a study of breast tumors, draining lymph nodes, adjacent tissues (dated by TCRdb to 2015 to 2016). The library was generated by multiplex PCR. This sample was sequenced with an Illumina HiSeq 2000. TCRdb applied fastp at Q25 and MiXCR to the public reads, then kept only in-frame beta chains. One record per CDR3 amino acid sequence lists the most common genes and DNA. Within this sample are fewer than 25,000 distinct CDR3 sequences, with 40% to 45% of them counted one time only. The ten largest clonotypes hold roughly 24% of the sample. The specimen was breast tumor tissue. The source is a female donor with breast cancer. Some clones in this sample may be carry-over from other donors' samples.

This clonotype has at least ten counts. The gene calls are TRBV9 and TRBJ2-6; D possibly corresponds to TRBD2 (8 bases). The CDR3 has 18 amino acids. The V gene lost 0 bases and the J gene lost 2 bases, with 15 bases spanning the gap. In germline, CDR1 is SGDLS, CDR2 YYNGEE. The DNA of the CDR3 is TGTGCCAGCAGCGTAGGACAGGGACTAGGTGCTGGGGCCAACGTCCTGACTTTC. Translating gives CASSVGQGLGAGANVLTF.

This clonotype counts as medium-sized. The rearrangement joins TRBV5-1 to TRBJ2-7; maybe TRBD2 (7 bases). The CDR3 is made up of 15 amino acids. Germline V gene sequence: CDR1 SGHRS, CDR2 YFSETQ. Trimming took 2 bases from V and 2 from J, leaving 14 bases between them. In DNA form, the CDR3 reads TGCGCCAGCAGCTTACAGGGAGGGGCGACCTACGAGCAGTACTTC. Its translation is CASSLQGGATYEQYF.

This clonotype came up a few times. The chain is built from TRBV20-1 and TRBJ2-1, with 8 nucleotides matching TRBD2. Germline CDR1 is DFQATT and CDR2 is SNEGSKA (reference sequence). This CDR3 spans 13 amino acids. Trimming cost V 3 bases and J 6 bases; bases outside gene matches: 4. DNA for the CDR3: TGCAGTGCTAGCGGGGGGGCCTCCAATGAGCAGTTCTTC. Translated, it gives CSASGGASNEQFF.

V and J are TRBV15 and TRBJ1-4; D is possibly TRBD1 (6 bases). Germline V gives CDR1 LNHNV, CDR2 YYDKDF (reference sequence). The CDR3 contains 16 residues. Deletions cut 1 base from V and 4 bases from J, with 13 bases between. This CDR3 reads CATSRVGGSYNEKLFF. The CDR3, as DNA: TGTGCCACCAGCAGAGTCGGGGGCAGCTATAATGAAAAACTGTTTTTT.

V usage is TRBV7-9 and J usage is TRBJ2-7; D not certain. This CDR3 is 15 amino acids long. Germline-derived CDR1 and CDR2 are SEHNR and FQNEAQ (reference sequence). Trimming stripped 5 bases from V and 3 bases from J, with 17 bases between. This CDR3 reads CASSTPSYLGYEQYF. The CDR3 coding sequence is TGTGCCAGCAGCACCCCCTCCTATTTAGGCTACGAGCAGTACTTC.

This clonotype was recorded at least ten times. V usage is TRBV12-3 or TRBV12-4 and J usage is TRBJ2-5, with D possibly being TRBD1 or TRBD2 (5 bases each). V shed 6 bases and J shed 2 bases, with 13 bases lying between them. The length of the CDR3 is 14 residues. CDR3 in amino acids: CASSTGTVQETQYF. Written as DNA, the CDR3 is TGTGCCAGCAGCACCGGGACCGTACAAGAGACCCAGTACTTC.

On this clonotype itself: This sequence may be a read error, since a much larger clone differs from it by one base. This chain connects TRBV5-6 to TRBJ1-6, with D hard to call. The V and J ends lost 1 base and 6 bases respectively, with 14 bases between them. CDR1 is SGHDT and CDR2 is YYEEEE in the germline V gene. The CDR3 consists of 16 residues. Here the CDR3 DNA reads TGTGCCAGCAGCTTGAGGGTCCCGGGTAGTAATTCACCCCTCCACTTT. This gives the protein CASSLRVPGSNSPLHF.

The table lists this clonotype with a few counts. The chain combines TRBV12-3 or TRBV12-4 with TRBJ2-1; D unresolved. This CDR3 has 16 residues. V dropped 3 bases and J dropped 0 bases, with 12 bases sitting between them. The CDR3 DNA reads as TGTGCCAGCAGTTTCTGGTCCCCTAACTCCTACAATGAGCAGTTCTTC. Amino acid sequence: CASSFWSPNSYNEQFF.

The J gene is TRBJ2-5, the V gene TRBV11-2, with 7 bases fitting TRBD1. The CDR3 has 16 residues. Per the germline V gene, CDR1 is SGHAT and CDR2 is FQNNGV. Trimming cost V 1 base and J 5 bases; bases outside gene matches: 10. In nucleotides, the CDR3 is TGTGCCAGCAGCTTAGCTGCGACAGGGCTGGGGGAGACCCAGTACTTC. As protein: CASSLAATGLGETQYF.

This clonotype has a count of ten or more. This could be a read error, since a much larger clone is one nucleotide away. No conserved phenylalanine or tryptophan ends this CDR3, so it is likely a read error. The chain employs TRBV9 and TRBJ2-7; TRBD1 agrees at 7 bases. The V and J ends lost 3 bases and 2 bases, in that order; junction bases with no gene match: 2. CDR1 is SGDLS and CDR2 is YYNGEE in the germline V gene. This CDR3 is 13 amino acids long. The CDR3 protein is CASSGQGAYEQYS. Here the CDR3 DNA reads TGTGCCAGCAGCGGTCAGGGGGCCTACGAGCAGTACTCC.

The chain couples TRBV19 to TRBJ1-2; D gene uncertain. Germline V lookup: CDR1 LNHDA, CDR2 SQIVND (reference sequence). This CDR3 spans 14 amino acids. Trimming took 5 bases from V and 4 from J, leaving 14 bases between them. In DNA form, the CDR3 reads TGTGCCAGTAGTGTCATTCAGGAATTCTATGGCTACACCTTC. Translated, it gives CASSVIQEFYGYTF.

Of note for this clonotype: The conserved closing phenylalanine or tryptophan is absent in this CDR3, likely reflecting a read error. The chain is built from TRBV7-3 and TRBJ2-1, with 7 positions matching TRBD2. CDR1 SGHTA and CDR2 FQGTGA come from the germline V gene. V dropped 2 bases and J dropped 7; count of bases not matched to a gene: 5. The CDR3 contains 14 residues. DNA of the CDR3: TGTGCCAGCAGCTTAGCGGGAGCAATTAATGAGCAGTTCCTC. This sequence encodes CASSLAGAINEQFL.

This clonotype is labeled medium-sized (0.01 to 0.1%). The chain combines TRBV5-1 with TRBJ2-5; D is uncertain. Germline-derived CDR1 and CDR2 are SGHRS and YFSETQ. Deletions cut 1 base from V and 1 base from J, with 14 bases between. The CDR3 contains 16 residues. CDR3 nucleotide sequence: TGCGCCAGCAGCTTGTACCCAGGTGGGGTCCAAGAGACCCAGTACTTC. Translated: CASSLYPGGVQETQYF.

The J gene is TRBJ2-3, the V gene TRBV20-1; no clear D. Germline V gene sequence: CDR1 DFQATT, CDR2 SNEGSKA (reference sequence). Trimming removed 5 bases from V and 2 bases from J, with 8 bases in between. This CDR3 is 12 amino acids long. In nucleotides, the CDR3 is TGCAGTGCTCCCCGCGACACAGATACGCAGTATTTT. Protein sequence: CSAPRDTDTQYF.

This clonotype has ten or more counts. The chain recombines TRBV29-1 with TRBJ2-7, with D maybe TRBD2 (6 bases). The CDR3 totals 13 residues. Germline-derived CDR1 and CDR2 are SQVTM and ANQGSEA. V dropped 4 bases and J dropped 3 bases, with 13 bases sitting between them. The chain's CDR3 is CSVASGTGYEQYF. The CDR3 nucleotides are TGCAGCGTTGCCTCCGGGACTGGCTACGAGCAGTACTTC.

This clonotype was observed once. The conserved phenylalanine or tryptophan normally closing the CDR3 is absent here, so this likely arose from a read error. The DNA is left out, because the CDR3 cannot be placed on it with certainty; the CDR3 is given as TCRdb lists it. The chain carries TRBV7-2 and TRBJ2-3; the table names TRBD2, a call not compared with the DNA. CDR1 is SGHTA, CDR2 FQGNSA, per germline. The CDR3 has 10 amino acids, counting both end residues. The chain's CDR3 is CASSLAGTSG.

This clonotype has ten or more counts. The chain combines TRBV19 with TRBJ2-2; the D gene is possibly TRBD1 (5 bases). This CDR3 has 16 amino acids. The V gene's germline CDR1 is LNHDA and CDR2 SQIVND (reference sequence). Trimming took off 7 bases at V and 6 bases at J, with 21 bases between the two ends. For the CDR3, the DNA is TGTGCCAGTACTTTCTGGGGCCCTCCTGAGGCCGGGGAGCTGTTTTTT. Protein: CASTFWGPPEAGELFF.

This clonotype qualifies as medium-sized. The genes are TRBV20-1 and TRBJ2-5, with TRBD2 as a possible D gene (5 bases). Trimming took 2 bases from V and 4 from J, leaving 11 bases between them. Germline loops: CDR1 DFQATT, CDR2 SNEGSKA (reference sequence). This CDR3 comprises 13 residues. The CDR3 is CSARMVGGETQYF. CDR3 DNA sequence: TGCAGTGCTAGAATGGTAGGAGGAGAGACCCAGTACTTC.

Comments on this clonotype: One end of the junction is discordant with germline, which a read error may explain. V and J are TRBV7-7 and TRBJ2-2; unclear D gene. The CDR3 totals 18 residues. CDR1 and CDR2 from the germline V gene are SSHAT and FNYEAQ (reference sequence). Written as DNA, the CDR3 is TGTGCTAGCAGCTCCGTTCCTCGACCAAGTGGGAACACCGGGGAGCTGTTTTTT. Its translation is CASSSVPRPSGNTGELFF.

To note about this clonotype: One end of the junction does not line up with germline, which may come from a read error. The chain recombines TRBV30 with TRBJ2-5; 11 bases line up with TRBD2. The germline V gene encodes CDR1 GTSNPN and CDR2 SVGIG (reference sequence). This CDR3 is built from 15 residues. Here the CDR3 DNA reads TGCGCCTGGGACCCGGGACTAGCGGTACAAGAGACCCAGTACTTC. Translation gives CAWDPGLAVQETQYF. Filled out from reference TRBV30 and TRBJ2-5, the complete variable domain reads SQTIHQWPATLVQPVGSPLSLECTVEGTSNPNLYWYRQAAGRGLQLLFYSVGIGQISSEVPQNLSASRPQDRQFILSSKKLLLSDSGFYLCAWDPGLAVQETQYFGPGTRLLVL.

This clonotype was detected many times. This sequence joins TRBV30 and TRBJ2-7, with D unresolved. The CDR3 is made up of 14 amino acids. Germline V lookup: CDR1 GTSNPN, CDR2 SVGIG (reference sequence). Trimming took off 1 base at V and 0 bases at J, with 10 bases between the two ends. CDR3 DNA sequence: TGTGCCTGGAGTGGGCCGAAGAGCTCCTACGAGCAGTACTTC. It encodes CAWSGPKSSYEQYF.

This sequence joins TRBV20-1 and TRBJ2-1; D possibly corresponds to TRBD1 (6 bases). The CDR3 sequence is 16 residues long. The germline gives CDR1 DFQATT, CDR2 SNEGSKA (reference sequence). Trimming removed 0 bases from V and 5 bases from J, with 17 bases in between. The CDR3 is CSARDVRTVGDNEQFF. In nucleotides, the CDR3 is TGCAGTGCTAGAGATGTCAGGACAGTGGGGGACAATGAGCAGTTCTTC.

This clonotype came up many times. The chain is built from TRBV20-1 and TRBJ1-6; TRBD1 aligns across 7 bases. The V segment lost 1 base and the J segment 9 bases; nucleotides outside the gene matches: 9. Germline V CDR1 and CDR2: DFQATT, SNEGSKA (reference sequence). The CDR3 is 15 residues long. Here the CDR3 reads CSARGLGTELSPLHF. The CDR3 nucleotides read TGCAGTGCTAGAGGGTTAGGGACAGAACTTTCACCCCTCCACTTT.

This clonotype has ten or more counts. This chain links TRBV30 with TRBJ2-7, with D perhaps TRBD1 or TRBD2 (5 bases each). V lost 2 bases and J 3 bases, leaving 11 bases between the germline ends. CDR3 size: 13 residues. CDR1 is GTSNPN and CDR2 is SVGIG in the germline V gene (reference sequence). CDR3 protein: CAWSPGAIYEQYF. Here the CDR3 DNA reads TGTGCCTGGAGTCCCGGGGCGATCTACGAGCAGTACTTC.

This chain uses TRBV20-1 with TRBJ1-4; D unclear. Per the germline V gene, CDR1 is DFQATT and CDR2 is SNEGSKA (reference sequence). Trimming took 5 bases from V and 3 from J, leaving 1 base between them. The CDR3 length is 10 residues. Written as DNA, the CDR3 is TGCAGTGCTCCTAATGAAAAACTGTTTTTT. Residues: CSAPNEKLFF.

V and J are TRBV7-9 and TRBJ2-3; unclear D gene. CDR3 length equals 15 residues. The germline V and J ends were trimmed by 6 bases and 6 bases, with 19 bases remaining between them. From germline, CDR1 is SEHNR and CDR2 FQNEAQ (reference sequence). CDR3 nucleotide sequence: TGTGCCAGCAGTCGACCAGCTGGTAGCCCGGATACGCAGTATTTT. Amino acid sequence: CASSRPAGSPDTQYF.

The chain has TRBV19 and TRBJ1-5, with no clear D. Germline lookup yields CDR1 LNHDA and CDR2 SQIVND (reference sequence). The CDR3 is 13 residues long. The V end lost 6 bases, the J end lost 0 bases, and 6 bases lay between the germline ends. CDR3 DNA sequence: TGTGCCAGTAGGGAGTATAGCAATCAGCCCCAGCATTTT. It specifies CASREYSNQPQHF.

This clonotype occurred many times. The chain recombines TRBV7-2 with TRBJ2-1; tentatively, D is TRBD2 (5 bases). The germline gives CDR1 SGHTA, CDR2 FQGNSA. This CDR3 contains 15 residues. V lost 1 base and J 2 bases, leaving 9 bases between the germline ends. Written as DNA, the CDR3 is TGTGCCAGCAGCTTAGAACTGGGAGCCTACAATGAGCAGTTCTTC. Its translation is CASSLELGAYNEQFF.

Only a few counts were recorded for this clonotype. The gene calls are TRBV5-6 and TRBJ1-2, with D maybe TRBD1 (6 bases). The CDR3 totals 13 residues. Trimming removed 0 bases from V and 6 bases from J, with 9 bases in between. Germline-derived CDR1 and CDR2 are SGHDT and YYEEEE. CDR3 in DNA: TGTGCCAGCAGCTTGGACAGGGCCAATGGCTACACCTTC. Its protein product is CASSLDRANGYTF.